This TCR beta chain was identified during a study of neurological immune-mediated disorders. The table lists this clonotype with a few counts. It may be a read error: a sequence one base away is much more abundant. Germline CDR1 MDHEN, CDR2 SYDVKM. The V gene lost 3 bases and the J gene lost 4 bases, with 8 bases spanning the gap. This CDR3 contains 13 residues. TCRdb processed the 5' RACE reads anew with MiXCR; each CDR3 protein has one entry. Among 65,000 to 90,000 distinct CDR3 sequences listed, about a tenth were seen once. Material for sequencing was PBMCs. This chain connects TRBV28 to TRBJ2-3, with D possibly matching TRBD1 (6 bases). The TCR sequence derives from a man between 40 and 49 years old in good health. The CDR3 nucleotides read TGTGCCAGCAGTTTGGGGGCCCCAGATACGCAGTATTTT. Its protein product is CASSLGAPDTQYF.